This T cell receptor beta chain was captured in a study of CD8 T cells in Susac syndrome. Trimming cost V 3 bases and J 9 bases, with 9 bases left between them. CDR3 length: 12 residues. Random hexamers were used to reverse transcribe the RNA input (about 0.5 to 1 ug). Amplification of TCR beta CDR3 was carried out by immunoSEQ multiplex PCR, which covered 54 Vbeta and 13 Jbeta segments. A single record per CDR3 protein comes from TCRdb applying MiXCR to the immunoSEQ multiplex PCR reads. Among roughly 50,000 distinct CDR3 sequences, 93% were seen once, and the ten largest hold approximately 0.54%. TCR beta sequencing covered blood CD8+ and CD4+ T cells.

Source material: CD8+ T cells from PBMCs. The chain employs TRBV12-3 or TRBV12-4 and TRBJ2-1, with D tentatively TRBD2 (5 bases). This clonotype was sampled from a human donor in good health. This CDR3 reads CASSFDYGEQFF. DNA for the CDR3: TGTGCCAGCAGTTTTGACTACGGTGAGCAGTTCTTC.